This T cell receptor (beta chain) was observed in a study of immune heterogeneity within non-small cell lung tumors. On the study more broadly: In total, the tumors were 4 squamous cell carcinomas, around ten non-squamous carcinomas and 1 not otherwise specified.

Genomic DNA from bulk tumor acted as the template, and roughly 0.55 ug was loaded per sample. Surgery yielded several widely spaced biopsies per primary tumor. Enrolled individuals presented with untreated, newly diagnosed non-small cell lung cancer and received curative surgery. There were over 12 donors in total. They were all newly diagnosed non-small cell lung cancer patients undergoing surgery with curative intent. The TCR beta CDR3 region underwent multiplex PCR amplification with 32 V and 13 J primers. Via MiXCR, TCRdb re-called the multiplex PCR reads, giving one row per CDR3 protein. Altogether roughly 6,000 distinct CDR3 sequences are present, roughly a fifth being singletons, with the ten largest covering 9.7%. This clonotype was seen many times. Trimming removed 5 bases from V and 2 bases from J; junction bases left unmatched: 2. This CDR3 has 12 amino acids. The germline V gene encodes CDR1 DFQATT and CDR2 SNEGSKA (reference sequence).

The sample comprised lung tumor tissue. The receptor comes from a woman aged 55 to 70 with non-small cell lung cancer. V usage is TRBV20-1 and J usage is TRBJ1-2; 7 nucleotides agree with TRBD1. Here the CDR3 reads CSASQGNYGYTF. The CDR3 DNA follows: TGCAGTGCTTCACAGGGGAACTATGGCTACACCTTC.